These 21 T cell receptor beta chains were all obtained from the same sample, sequenced in a study of vaccination effects on CD4 cells after COVID-19. CD4+ T cells specific for antigen were expanded with viral peptide pools by the ViraFEST assay before sequencing. CD4+ T cells were isolated after less than 13 days of culture. Two doses of either BNT162b2 or mRNA-1273 were given to each participant. Profiled with immunoSEQ multiplex PCR; TCRdb holds only in-frame clones, not every one. The sample yields approximately 28,000 clones, just under 75% seen once. These receptors' antigens are unknown. The specimen was CD4+ T cells from PBMCs cultured with HCoV-229E spike peptides, collected after COVID-19 vaccination. These receptor sequences come from a human donor who received a COVID-19 vaccine.

The rearrangement joins TRBV6-5 to TRBJ2-7; TRBD1 matches at 9 bases. V lost 5 bases to trimming and J lost 2 bases; unmatched junction nucleotides: 4. Germline V CDR1 and CDR2: MNHEY, SVGAGI. This CDR3 region has 14 residues. The CDR3 region is CASSKTGGPYEQYF. CDR3 in DNA: TGTGCCAGCAGTAAAACAGGGGGCCCCTACGAGCAGTACTTC.

V gene TRBV18 combines with J gene TRBJ2-7; 7 nucleotides match TRBD1. Germline V gives CDR1 KGHSH, CDR2 LQKENI. The CDR3 is 15 amino acids. The trim removed 0 bases at V and 6 bases at J, leaving 8 bases unmatched. The CDR3 sequence is CASSPPSRGSAEQYF. CDR3 DNA: TGTGCCAGCTCACCACCATCCAGGGGGTCGGCCGAGCAGTACTTC.

The rearrangement uses TRBV6-5 and TRBJ2-7; no clear D gene. The CDR3 has 14 residues. Trimming removed 7 bases at V and 0 bases at J, with 13 bases between. The germline V gene encodes CDR1 MNHEY and CDR2 SVGAGI. The CDR3 reads CASTTQLSSYEQYF. The CDR3 bases are TGTGCCAGCACTACACAGTTGAGCTCCTACGAGCAGTACTTC.

The chain is built from TRBV10-3 and TRBJ1-2; D is uncertain. V lost 8 bases and J 1 base, leaving 8 bases between the germline ends. Germline values: CDR1 ENHRY, CDR2 SYGVKD. The CDR3 contains 12 residues. CDR3 sequence: CAISSDNYGYTF. In DNA, the CDR3 is TGTGCCATCTCCTCGGATAACTATGGCTACACCTTC.

V is TRBV6-2 or TRBV6-3 and J is TRBJ2-1, with D perhaps given as TRBD1 or TRBD2 (6 bases each). This CDR3 contains 20 residues. V was pared by 0 bases and J by 10 bases, with 31 bases between. Germline V gene lookup returns CDR1 MNHEY and CDR2 SVGEGT. The CDR3 DNA reads as TGTGCCAGCAGTTACTCGGACGGGACAAGGGGACTCCTACTGATTTCCGAGCAGTTCTTC. Its protein product is CASSYSDGTRGLLLISEQFF.

The chain joins TRBV6-5 to TRBJ2-6, with D unresolved. Germline V gene lookup returns CDR1 MNHEY and CDR2 SVGAGI. Deletions cut 6 bases from V and 0 bases from J, with 9 bases between. CDR3 length: 15 residues. The CDR3 DNA sequence: TGTGCCAGCAGCCCAGACGGCTCTGGGGCCAACGTCCTGACTTTC. As protein: CASSPDGSGANVLTF.

V and J are TRBV19 and TRBJ2-7; D may be TRBD2 (6 bases). Germline loops: CDR1 LNHDA, CDR2 SQIVND (reference sequence). The CDR3 contains 13 residues. Trimming pared 8 bases from V and 0 bases from J, leaving 11 bases between. The CDR3 nucleotides are TGTGCCAGTGGAGGGCAACTCTCCTACGAGCAGTACTTC. It yields the protein CASGGQLSYEQYF.

The CDR3 loop reads CASSPPLGGQGYGYTF. The DNA of the CDR3 is TGTGCCAGCAGTCCCCCCCTCGGGGGGCAGGGCTATGGCTACACCTTC. The V gene is TRBV28, the J gene TRBJ1-2; a weak D match, TRBD1 (6 bases). V was shortened by 5 bases and J by 4 bases, with 20 bases between the two germline ends. Germline V gene sequence: CDR1 MDHEN, CDR2 SYDVKM. The CDR3 length is 16 residues.

The rearrangement joins TRBV11-3 to TRBJ2-7, with 9 bases matching TRBD2. The V gene's germline CDR1 is SGHNT and CDR2 YENEEA. J lost 5 bases, V lost 0 bases, and 8 bases had no gene match. This CDR3 contains 16 residues. The chain's CDR3 is CASSLDGREGRDEQYF. CDR3 in DNA: TGTGCCAGCAGCTTAGATGGGCGGGAGGGCCGCGACGAGCAGTACTTC.

This clone was counted once. The V gene is TRBV12-5, the J gene TRBJ1-1; D call uncertain. The CDR3 has 12 amino acids. Per germline, CDR1 LGHNT and CDR2 FRNRAP. Trimming took off 4 bases at V and 6 bases at J, with 9 bases between the two ends. CDR3 in amino acids: CASGYGVAEAFF. The CDR3 nucleotides read TGTGCTAGTGGTTACGGGGTCGCTGAAGCTTTCTTT.

This clone was observed a handful of times. The rearrangement links TRBV11-2 to TRBJ1-2; TRBD1 matches 7 bases. The CDR3 contains 15 residues. Germline CDR1 is SGHAT and CDR2 is FQNNGV. Trimming removed 7 bases from V and 4 bases from J; junction bases left unmatched: 12. In DNA, the CDR3 is TGTGCCAGCATGGGGACGAGGGGGCGTAGCTATGGCTACACCTTC. Protein sequence: CASMGTRGRSYGYTF.

The gene calls are TRBV7-9 and TRBJ1-1; 7 bases map to TRBD1. The trim removed 5 bases at V and 2 bases at J, leaving 5 bases unmatched. The CDR3 is 14 amino acids. Germline loops: CDR1 SEHNR, CDR2 FQNEAQ (reference sequence). This CDR3 is CASSTRQGNTEAFF. In DNA, the CDR3 is TGTGCCAGCAGCACTAGACAGGGTAACACTGAAGCTTTCTTT. The variable domain in full, with the rest retrieved from reference TRBV7-9 and TRBJ1-1, is DTGVSQNPRHKITKRGQNVTFRCDPISEHNRLYWYRQTLGQGPEFLTYFQNEAQLEKSRLLSDRFSAERPKGSFSTLEIQRTEQGDSAMYLCASSTRQGNTEAFFGQGTRLTVV.

The genes are TRBV6-2 or TRBV6-3 and TRBJ2-3; D gene ambiguous. CDR1 and CDR2 from the germline V gene are MNHEY and SVGEGT. Trimming took off 2 bases at V and 2 bases at J, with 2 bases between the two ends. The CDR3 runs 12 residues. The CDR3 spells CASSYATDTQYF. Written as DNA, the CDR3 is TGTGCCAGCAGTTACGCCACAGATACGCAGTATTTT.

This clone occurred once. J is TRBJ1-2 and V is TRBV7-8, with no clear D. The CDR3 loop spans 15 amino acids. V lost 5 bases and J lost 5, with 18 bases in between. The germline CDR1 and CDR2 sequences are SGHVS and FQNEAQ. This chain's CDR3 is CASSPDRGRKYGYTF. The DNA for the CDR3 is TGTGCCAGCAGCCCCGACCGAGGGCGGAAGTATGGCTACACCTTC.

The chain is built from TRBV2 and TRBJ1-1; D gene uncertain. The ends were cut back, 4 bases at V and 5 bases at J, with 14 bases in the middle. CDR1 is SNHLY, CDR2 FYNNEI, per germline. The CDR3 covers 14 residues. The CDR3 loop reads CASSALEGRTEAFF. The CDR3 DNA reads TGTGCCAGCAGTGCGTTAGAGGGTCGGACTGAAGCTTTCTTT.

V and J are TRBV29-1 and TRBJ1-1, with a weak D call TRBD1 (5 bases). CDR3 length: 13 amino acids. The V gene's germline CDR1 is SQVTM and CDR2 ANQGSEA. The germline V and J ends were trimmed by 3 bases and 1 base, with 9 bases remaining between them. The CDR3 DNA sequence: TGCAGCGTTGAGGAACAGGCGAACACTGAAGCTTTCTTT. It specifies CSVEEQANTEAFF.

This chain joins TRBV3-1 (or the pseudogene TRBV3-2) and TRBJ2-7; D unclear. V lost 6 bases to trimming and J lost 6 bases, with 12 bases between them. Germline V gene lookup returns CDR1 LGHDT and CDR2 YNNKEL (reference sequence). CDR3 length equals 12 residues. This chain's CDR3 is CASREPGGEQYF. For the CDR3, the DNA is TGTGCCAGCAGGGAACCGGGTGGCGAGCAGTACTTC.

The chain carries TRBV5-1 and TRBJ2-1, with D unresolved. The CDR3 has 14 residues. V was trimmed by 6 bases and J by 8 bases, leaving 18 bases between them. Per the germline V gene, CDR1 is SGHRS and CDR2 is YFSETQ. CDR3 amino acids: CASNMDDPGYEQFF. DNA of the CDR3: TGCGCCAGCAACATGGATGATCCGGGCTATGAGCAGTTCTTC.

Here the CDR3 reads CASSASRSQGGYTF. DNA of the CDR3: TGTGCCAGCAGCGCGAGCAGGTCGCAGGGGGGCTACACCTTC. The chain carries TRBV9 and TRBJ1-2, with D maybe TRBD1 (6 bases). The V end was cut by 3 bases, the J end by 8 bases, with 17 bases between. Germline loops: CDR1 SGDLS, CDR2 YYNGEE. This CDR3 spans 14 amino acids.

This clone has a single count. The V gene is TRBV18, the J gene TRBJ2-3; possible D gene TRBD2, 5 bases. The V and J ends lost 3 bases and 2 bases respectively, with 12 bases between them. Germline values: CDR1 KGHSH, CDR2 LQKENI. The CDR3 loop spans 15 amino acids. For the CDR3, the DNA is TGTGCCAGCTCACCGGTGGCGGGTACCACAGATACGCAGTATTTT. Its protein product is CASSPVAGTTDTQYF.

This chain joins TRBV6-5 and TRBJ1-2; 8 nucleotides match TRBD1. The CDR3 consists of 12 residues. Germline-derived CDR1 and CDR2 are MNHEY and SVGAGI. V was clipped by 5 bases and J by 7 bases; unmatched bases: 3. In DNA, the CDR3 is TGTGCCAGCAGTAGGACAGGGTTTGGCTACACCTTC. Its protein product is CASSRTGFGYTF.